A single sample gave rise to the 30 T cell receptor beta chains below, sequenced in a study of blood T cell repertoires in COVID-19. The method was immunoSEQ multiplex PCR; TCRdb's version includes in-frame clones alone and lacks a portion of them. Among a few hundred thousand clones, roughly 88% were seen once, and the ten largest hold 2.5%. Sequencing input: PBMCs or T cells enriched from blood (not recorded which). Every receptor here comes from a woman aged 40 to 50 with acute COVID-19.

The V call is TRBV5-6, the J call TRBJ2-1; the match to TRBD2 covers 12 bases. Germline lookup yields CDR1 SGHDT and CDR2 YYEEEE. V lost 0 bases, J lost 6 bases, and 10 bases stayed unmatched. The CDR3 runs to 18 residues. The CDR3 coding sequence is TGTGCCAGCAGCTTGGATCGCCTAGCGGGAGGGTTCGGCAATGAGCAGTTCTTC. Protein product: CASSLDRLAGGFGNEQFF.

The chain employs TRBV12-5 and TRBJ2-3, with no clear D. Trimming took 3 bases from V and 0 from J, leaving 13 bases between them. CDR3 size: 16 residues. Germline V gene data show CDR1 as LGHNT and CDR2 as FRNRAP. CDR3 region: CASGFRVAASTDTQYF. For the CDR3, the DNA is TGTGCTAGTGGTTTTAGAGTAGCAGCTAGCACAGATACGCAGTATTTT.

The chain joins TRBV7-6 to TRBJ2-2; tentatively, D is TRBD1 (5 bases). Germline V lookup: CDR1 SGHVS, CDR2 FNYEAQ. V shed 3 bases and J shed 4 bases, with 6 bases lying between them. The CDR3 runs to 13 residues. CDR3 sequence: CASSFQGTGELFF. The CDR3 DNA follows: TGTGCCAGCAGCTTTCAGGGCACCGGGGAGCTGTTTTTT.

The CDR3 loop is CAWILQPPYGYTF. Here the CDR3 DNA reads TGTGCCTGGATCCTACAGCCTCCCTATGGCTACACCTTC. J is TRBJ1-2 and V is TRBV30; D remains ambiguous. Trimming took off 4 bases at V and 4 bases at J, with 13 bases between the two ends. The CDR3 consists of 13 residues. Germline CDR1 is GTSNPN and CDR2 is SVGIG (reference sequence). Drawing the rest from reference TRBV30 and TRBJ1-2, the complete variable domain is SQTIHQWPATLVQPVGSPLSLECTVEGTSNPNLYWYRQAAGRGLQLLFYSVGIGQISSEVPQNLSASRPQDRQFILSSKKLLLSDSGFYLCAWILQPPYGYTFGSGTRLTVV.

The V call is TRBV30, the J call TRBJ2-5; 7 bases are shared with TRBD1. In germline, CDR1 is GTSNPN, CDR2 SVGIG (reference sequence). The CDR3 runs 14 residues. V trimming: 0 bases; J trimming: 4 bases; junction bases outside the gene matches: 5. CDR3 amino acids: CAWSVKGTVETQYF. The CDR3 region has the DNA TGTGCCTGGAGTGTCAAAGGGACAGTAGAGACCCAGTACTTC.

This clone occurred once. The genes are TRBV5-1 and TRBJ1-5; D is uncertain. Germline V gives CDR1 SGHRS, CDR2 YFSETQ. V was cut by 2 bases and J by 6 bases, with 12 bases left in between. The CDR3 consists of 14 residues. CDR3 protein: CASSLDGLAQPQHF. The CDR3 DNA reads TGCGCCAGCAGCTTAGATGGACTAGCTCAGCCCCAGCATTTT.

This clone was seen only once. This chain connects TRBV6-1 to TRBJ1-4; 7 bases agree with TRBD1. CDR3 length equals 16 residues. Per germline, CDR1 MNHNS and CDR2 SASEGT. V dropped 4 bases and J dropped 5; count of bases not matched to a gene: 10. CDR3 protein: CASSVFAGTDNEKLFF. CDR3 in DNA: TGTGCCAGCAGTGTATTTGCGGGGACAGACAATGAAAAACTGTTTTTT.

This rearrangement joins TRBV19 to TRBJ1-1; 7 bases map to TRBD1. Germline V gene lookup returns CDR1 LNHDA and CDR2 SQIVND (reference sequence). V lost 4 bases and J lost 4; bases outside the gene matches: 6. CDR3 length: 14 residues. CDR3 bases: TGTGCCAGTAGTAGACAGGGAGGCATCACTGAAGCTTTCTTT. Translation gives CASSRQGGITEAFF.

This clone was seen a single time. This sequence joins TRBV4-3 and TRBJ1-2, with TRBD1 as a possible D gene (6 bases). The V and J ends lost 0 bases and 6 bases respectively, with 14 bases between them. This CDR3 comprises 15 residues. Germline V lookup: CDR1 LGHNA, CDR2 YSLEER. The CDR3 DNA reads TGCGCCAGCAGCCAAGACGGACAGAGAGAGAATGGCTACACCTTC. As protein: CASSQDGQRENGYTF.

The CDR3 DNA reads as TGTGCCAGCAGCACAGGGACAGGGACGGTAGCTTTCTTT. Translating gives CASSTGTGTVAFF. V and J are TRBV7-9 and TRBJ1-1; 9 bases are shared with TRBD1. This CDR3 contains 13 residues. Unmatched junction bases numbered 8, after V lost 5 bases and J lost 10 bases. Germline V gives CDR1 SEHNR, CDR2 FQNEAQ (reference sequence).

The chain carries TRBV19 and TRBJ1-6; D gene ambiguous. This CDR3 contains 15 residues. V dropped 0 bases and J dropped 4 bases, with 7 bases sitting between them. Per the germline V gene, CDR1 is LNHDA and CDR2 is SQIVND (reference sequence). For the CDR3, the DNA is TGTGCCAGTAGTATAGAGGCAAGATATAATTCACCCCTCCACTTT. Translating gives CASSIEARYNSPLHF.

CDR3 sequence: CATSDSSQGAKRRVGDTQYF. Written as DNA, the CDR3 is TGTGCCACCAGTGATTCTTCCCAGGGGGCAAAGCGGAGAGTGGGAGATACGCAGTATTTT. This chain uses TRBV24-1 with TRBJ2-3; 8 bases agree with TRBD1. The CDR3 loop spans 20 amino acids. Per germline, CDR1 KGHDR and CDR2 SFDVKD. The V gene end was trimmed by 2 bases and the J gene end by 5 bases; junction bases not matched to a gene: 20.

The CDR3 nucleotides are TGTGCCAGCAGCTCGGACAGGGTGCGTGAGCAGTTCTTC. This codes for CASSSDRVREQFF. The J gene is TRBJ2-1, the V gene TRBV11-3; 8 bases are shared with TRBD1. Trimming at V came to 4 bases and at J to 9 bases, leaving 5 bases not matched to a gene. Per germline, CDR1 SGHNT and CDR2 YENEEA. The CDR3 sequence is 13 residues long.

V gene TRBV6-5 combines with J gene TRBJ2-7, with TRBD2 matching 7 bases. The CDR3 is 13 residues long. V lost 4 bases to trimming and J lost 7 bases; unmatched junction nucleotides: 7. The germline V gene has CDR1 MNHEY and CDR2 SVGAGI. The CDR3 DNA is TGTGCCAGCAGTTCTAATCGGGGACTAGAGCAGTACTTC. It codes for CASSSNRGLEQYF.

This chain connects TRBV5-4 to TRBJ1-2, with 8 positions matching TRBD1. The junction had 11 bases not matched to a gene; V was cut back by 4 bases and J by 3 bases. Germline CDR1 reads SGHNT; CDR2 reads YYREEE (reference sequence). The CDR3 extends over 16 amino acids. For the CDR3, the DNA is TGTGCCAGCAGCCGAGGGGGGCAGGGGGCAGACTATGGCTACACCTTC. Translation gives CASSRGGQGADYGYTF. Full variable domain (missing parts from reference TRBV5-4 and TRBJ1-2): ETGVTQSPTHLIKTRGQQVTLRCSSQSGHNTVSWYQQALGQGPQFIFQYYREEENGRGNFPPRFSGLQFPNYSSELNVNALELDDSALYLCASSRGGQGADYGYTFGSGTRLTVV.

The chain combines TRBV3-1 (or the pseudogene TRBV3-2) with TRBJ1-3, with TRBD1 matching 7 bases. The CDR3 loop spans 16 amino acids. Looked up from germline, CDR1 is LGHDT and CDR2 is YNNKEL (reference sequence). J lost 2 bases, V lost 4 bases, and 8 bases had no gene match. CDR3 protein: CASSRRRGQTGNTIYF. In DNA, the CDR3 is TGTGCCAGCAGCCGCCGAAGGGGACAGACTGGAAACACCATATATTTT.

This clone was recorded a few times. This CDR3 reads CASSGEQGARYGYTF. CDR3 sequence (DNA): TGTGCCAGTAGTGGAGAGCAGGGGGCACGGTATGGCTACACCTTC. The chain recombines TRBV19 with TRBJ1-2; 8 bases agree with TRBD1. This CDR3 comprises 15 residues. The V and J ends lost 5 bases and 5 bases, in that order; junction bases with no gene match: 10. The germline V gene has CDR1 LNHDA and CDR2 SQIVND (reference sequence). The complete variable domain, with remaining parts taken from reference TRBV19 and TRBJ1-2, reads DGGITQSPKYLFRKEGQNVTLSCEQNLNHDAMYWYRQDPGQGLRLIYYSQIVNDFQKGDIAEGYSVSREKKESFPLTVTSAQKNPTAFYLCASSGEQGARYGYTFGSGTRLTVV.

This chain joins TRBV6-5 and TRBJ2-5, with 9 bases lining up with TRBD2. Germline V gives CDR1 MNHEY, CDR2 SVGAGI. The CDR3 extends over 15 amino acids. V dropped 0 bases and J dropped 5; count of bases not matched to a gene: 4. The CDR3 sequence: CASSYSGLARETQYF. Written as DNA, the CDR3 is TGTGCCAGCAGTTACTCCGGACTAGCGAGGGAGACCCAGTACTTC.

This chain links TRBV5-4 with TRBJ1-2; possible D gene TRBD1, 5 bases. Germline CDR1 is SGHNT and CDR2 is YYREEE (reference sequence). The germline V and J ends were trimmed by 4 bases and 1 base, with 11 bases remaining between them. The CDR3 runs 14 residues. As DNA, the CDR3 is TGTGCCAGCAGCAGAGACAGAGTTAACTATGGCTACACCTTC. It translates to CASSRDRVNYGYTF.

V and J are TRBV2 and TRBJ2-5; 8 positions agree with TRBD2. CDR1 and CDR2 (germline): SNHLY, FYNNEI. The CDR3 spans 15 residues. The V gene end was trimmed by 2 bases and the J gene end by 2 bases; junction bases not matched to a gene: 4. The CDR3 nucleotides are TGTGCCAGCAGTGAACGGGCGGGAGGACAAGAGACCCAGTACTTC. This encodes CASSERAGGQETQYF.

This clone has a single count. The chain employs TRBV3-1 (or the pseudogene TRBV3-2) and TRBJ1-2; the D gene is possibly TRBD1 (6 bases). Germline CDR1 reads LGHDT; CDR2 reads YNNKEL (reference sequence). The CDR3 spans 14 residues. Trimming removed 0 bases at V and 5 bases at J, with 10 bases between. The CDR3 loop reads CASSQDGTKYGYTF. CDR3 DNA sequence: TGTGCCAGCAGCCAAGATGGGACAAAGTATGGCTACACCTTC.

The V and J genes are TRBV18 and TRBJ2-3, with D tentatively TRBD1 (6 bases). This CDR3 region has 15 residues. CDR1 and CDR2 from the germline V gene are KGHSH and LQKENI. With 1 base removed from V and 0 bases from J, the gap between germline ends came to 8 bases. The CDR3 loop reads CASSPRQGSTDTQYF. The CDR3 DNA follows: TGTGCCAGCTCACCACGTCAGGGGAGCACAGATACGCAGTATTTT.

The chain links TRBV3-1 (or the pseudogene TRBV3-2) to TRBJ1-2, with TRBD1 matching 9 bases. The V gene's germline CDR1 is LGHDT and CDR2 YNNKEL (reference sequence). The CDR3 spans 13 residues. V trimming: 4 bases; J trimming: 8 bases; junction bases outside the gene matches: 5. DNA for the CDR3: TGTGCCAGCAGCCCCGACAGGGGGTCGGGCTACACCTTC. Residues: CASSPDRGSGYTF.

The chain uses TRBV29-1 and TRBJ2-5; no definite D call. V was clipped by 4 bases and J by 4 bases, with 13 bases between them. Per germline, CDR1 SQVTM and CDR2 ANQGSEA. This CDR3 region has 13 residues. The DNA of the CDR3 is TGCAGCGTTGGATTAGGATGGAGAGAGACCCAGTACTTC. This encodes CSVGLGWRETQYF.

The chain employs TRBV3-1 (or the pseudogene TRBV3-2) and TRBJ1-1; TRBD1 matches at 7 bases. The CDR3 contains 18 residues. V lost 4 bases and J lost 4; bases outside the gene matches: 18. Germline V gene sequence: CDR1 LGHDT, CDR2 YNNKEL (reference sequence). CDR3 sequence: CASSRPGRRYRGGTEAFF. The CDR3 coding sequence is TGTGCCAGCAGCCGGCCCGGTCGGAGGTACAGGGGCGGCACTGAAGCTTTCTTT.

CDR3 in DNA: TGTGCCAGCAGCCCCACTAGCCTTGGTTGGGAGACCCAGTACTTC. Translation gives CASSPTSLGWETQYF. The rearrangement joins TRBV2 to TRBJ2-5, with a tentative D call TRBD2 (6 bases). V lost 6 bases and J lost 5, with 19 bases in between. The CDR3 totals 15 residues. Germline values: CDR1 SNHLY, CDR2 FYNNEI.

This clone showed up just a few times. The genes are TRBV24-1 and TRBJ2-2; D is possibly TRBD1 (6 bases). Trimming took 4 bases from V and 3 from J, leaving 8 bases between them. The germline V gene encodes CDR1 KGHDR and CDR2 SFDVKD. The CDR3 is made up of 14 amino acids. The chain's CDR3 is CATSDGTHTGELFF. The DNA of the CDR3 is TGTGCCACCAGTGACGGGACACACACCGGGGAGCTGTTTTTT.

This clone was recorded only once. CDR3 sequence: CASSSPSGGELDTQYF. CDR3 nucleotide sequence: TGTGCCAGCAGCTCACCTTCAGGGGGCGAACTAGATACGCAGTATTTT. The chain uses TRBV7-9 and TRBJ2-3, with TRBD1 matching 8 bases. V lost 4 bases and J lost 5; bases outside the gene matches: 11. This CDR3 spans 16 amino acids. Germline CDR1 SEHNR, CDR2 FQNEAQ (reference sequence). Based on the CDR3 plus reference TRBV7-9 and TRBJ2-3, the full variable domain is DTGVSQNPRHKITKRGQNVTFRCDPISEHNRLYWYRQTLGQGPEFLTYFQNEAQLEKSRLLSDRFSAERPKGSFSTLEIQRTEQGDSAMYLCASSSPSGGELDTQYFGPGTRLTVL.

The chain couples TRBV7-6 to TRBJ2-3, with 13 positions matching TRBD2. This CDR3 is built from 16 residues. Trimming cost V 5 bases and J 1 base; bases outside gene matches: 3. Per germline, CDR1 SGHVS and CDR2 FNYEAQ. The CDR3 protein is CASSLGTSGGTDTQYF. CDR3 DNA: TGTGCCAGCAGCCTCGGGACTAGCGGGGGCACAGATACGCAGTATTTT.

The chain has TRBV19 and TRBJ1-2; D is ambiguous. V was trimmed by 6 bases and J by 3 bases, leaving 26 bases between them. The CDR3 extends over 18 amino acids. Germline V lookup: CDR1 LNHDA, CDR2 SQIVND (reference sequence). The CDR3 sequence is CASSGLNLRGREHYGYTF. As DNA, the CDR3 is TGTGCCAGTAGCGGCCTCAACCTGCGAGGTCGGGAACACTATGGCTACACCTTC.